This paragraph covers one T cell receptor (beta chain) sequence. This entry comes from a study of ipilimumab plus nivolumab after autologous stem cell transplantation. As for the study in general: DLBCL patients had primary refractory or relapsed disease.

Method: immunoSEQ multiplex PCR; TCRdb's copy keeps in-frame clones and lacks some. The sample has 84,000 or so clones; more than 80% are singletons. The V gene's germline CDR1 is LNHDA and CDR2 SQIVND (reference sequence). CDR3 size: 16 residues. With 4 bases removed from V and 2 bases from J, the gap between germline ends came to 15 bases. Sequences were derived from PBMCs, sampled in a trial of ipilimumab plus nivolumab as post-transplant consolidation. This receptor was obtained from a male donor with diffuse large B-cell lymphoma. The gene calls are TRBV19 and TRBJ1-5; a possible D gene is TRBD1 (6 bases). Here the CDR3 DNA reads TGTGCCAGTAGTAGGGGCCAAAGGGGGGGCAATCAGCCCCAGCATTTT. Translation gives CASSRGQRGGNQPQHF.